This T cell receptor beta chain was retrieved from a study of cytomegalovirus exposure and HLA in healthy donors. Study-wide context: Unique TCRs from HLA-typed donors, approximately 80 million of them, were held in an early data release.

General study points: TCR beta V- and J-gene trimming, according to a later analysis, was linked to a missense DCLRE1C variant. HLA restriction was apparent for most CMV-associated TCR beta chains in a later analysis. HLA-A and HLA-B allele assignments for most subjects were reportedly predicted accurately using TCR beta sequences.

Trimming removed 0 bases at V and 5 bases at J, with 20 bases between. Looked up from germline, CDR1 is LNHNV and CDR2 is YYDKDF (reference sequence). The CDR3 sequence is 17 residues long. Primers included in the PCR were 60 Vbeta and 13 Jbeta primers. Some clones are missing from TCRdb's copy, which holds only in-frame ones; the method was immunoSEQ multiplex PCR. The table lists 140,000 to 150,000 clones, roughly 72% of them singletons, with roughly 2% in the top ten. For this clone: What it recognizes is unknown.

Sequencing was done on a sample of PBMCs. The chain is built from TRBV15 and TRBJ2-7, with a possible D match to TRBD2 (6 bases). This clonotype was sampled from a middle-aged man in good health and CMV-seronegative. The chain's CDR3 is CATSRDPLSGLINEQYF. The CDR3 DNA is TGTGCCACCAGCAGAGATCCCTTATCGGGACTCATCAACGAGCAGTACTTC.